This T cell receptor (beta chain) was recorded in a study of post-analysis software for immune sequencing data. Looking at the study overall: Relapsing-remitting, secondary progressive and progressive-relapsing courses of multiple sclerosis were included. Study-wide points: The normalized Chao1 diversity of multiple sclerosis patients was significantly lower than that of controls. Batch-matched samples strongly co-clustered by F measure. Five TRBV segments were significantly more frequent in patients than in controls. TRBV5-6, TRBV5-1 and TRBV20-1 were among these segments.

The CDR3 totals 15 residues. In germline, CDR1 is SGHRS, CDR2 YFSETQ. V lost 0 bases and J 2 bases, leaving 9 bases between the germline ends. This clonotype has only one observation. Its target is unknown. The authors incorporated unique molecular identifiers into the TCR beta cDNA libraries. When 1 to 10 million T cells were used, they gave 500,000 or so cDNA molecules. MiXCR, run by TCRdb on the PCR reads, gives a single entry per CDR3 protein. This table has hundreds of thousands of distinct CDR3 sequences, over 45% appearing once. V gene TRBV5-1 combines with J gene TRBJ1-5; tentative D call: TRBD1 (6 bases). Sequenced sample: blood. This receptor was identified in a girl aged 2 to 10 with multiple sclerosis. CDR3 sequence: CASSLGGHGNQPQHF. CDR3 sequence (DNA): TGCGCCAGCAGCTTGGGGGGGCATGGCAATCAGCCCCAGCATTTT.